These 7 T cell receptor beta chains share one sample of origin, sequenced in a study of blood T cell repertoires in COVID-19. Repertoires were generated with immunoSEQ multiplex PCR, while TCRdb's copy carries only in-frame clones and drops some. The sample has tens of thousands of clones; more than 65% are singletons. Sequenced: peripheral blood. The receptors here all came from a man aged 55 to 69 with acute or convalescent COVID-19.

This clone is a singleton in its sample. The chain carries TRBV7-9 and TRBJ1-6, with TRBD1 identical over 8 bases. Germline V gene data show CDR1 as SEHNR and CDR2 as FQNEAQ (reference sequence). The V segment lost 2 bases and the J segment 7 bases; nucleotides outside the gene matches: 7. This CDR3 comprises 16 residues. CDR3 residues: CASSLPQGARNSPLHF. The CDR3 region has the DNA TGTGCCAGCAGCTTACCTCAGGGGGCTCGGAATTCACCCCTCCACTTT.

The gene calls are TRBV28 and TRBJ1-1; 8 nucleotides match TRBD1. Germline-derived CDR1 and CDR2 are MDHEN and SYDVKM. V lost 2 bases to trimming and J lost 11 bases; unmatched junction nucleotides: 10. This CDR3 is built from 14 residues. The CDR3 here is CASSLPQTGAGAFF. The CDR3, as DNA: TGTGCCAGCAGTTTACCACAGACAGGGGCGGGGGCTTTCTTT.

This chain uses TRBV25-1 with TRBJ2-7; 7 bases line up with TRBD2. There are 14 residues in the CDR3. CDR1 is MGHDK and CDR2 is SYGVNS in the germline V gene. Trimming took 4 bases from V and 1 from J; bases not matched to a gene: 4. The CDR3 region is CASSVSRGSYEQYF. In DNA, the CDR3 is TGTGCCAGCAGTGTGTCGCGGGGGTCCTACGAGCAGTACTTC.

The chain links TRBV7-2 to TRBJ2-1; 11 bases agree with TRBD2. J gave up 9 bases and V 1 base, and 17 bases lay outside the gene matches. CDR1 SGHTA and CDR2 FQGNSA come from the germline V gene. The CDR3 runs to 19 residues. The CDR3 sequence is CASSLGVVMSSGGQGEQFF. DNA for the CDR3: TGTGCCAGCAGCTTAGGAGTGGTGATGTCTAGCGGGGGGCAGGGTGAGCAGTTCTTC. The variable domain in full, completed from reference TRBV7-2 and TRBJ2-1, reads GAGVSQSPSNKVTEKGKDVELRCDPISGHTALYWYRQSLGQGLEFLIYFQGNSAPDKSGLPSDRFSAERTGGSVSTLTIQRTQQEDSAVYLCASSLGVVMSSGGQGEQFFGPGTRLTVL.

The V call is TRBV6-6, the J call TRBJ1-1; the match to TRBD1 covers 8 bases. The trim removed 9 bases at V and 1 base at J, leaving 10 bases unmatched. Germline V gives CDR1 MNHNY, CDR2 SVGAGI (reference sequence). The CDR3 loop spans 15 amino acids. CDR3 protein: CASITSDRGNTEAFF. CDR3 sequence (DNA): TGTGCCAGTATAACCTCCGACAGGGGGAACACTGAAGCTTTCTTT.

This sequence joins TRBV19 and TRBJ2-1; possible D gene TRBD2, 5 bases. Germline CDR1 and CDR2: LNHDA and SQIVND (reference sequence). The germline V and J ends were trimmed by 1 base and 5 bases, with 9 bases remaining between them. This CDR3 is built from 14 residues. CDR3 DNA sequence: TGTGCCAGTAGTATAGCGGGGTCGGACAATGAGCAGTTCTTC. Translated, it gives CASSIAGSDNEQFF.

The V gene is TRBV7-2, the J gene TRBJ1-6; D is unresolved. Germline V CDR1 and CDR2: SGHTA, FQGNSA. This CDR3 spans 13 amino acids. V was trimmed by 5 bases and J by 9 bases, leaving 11 bases between them. This CDR3 reads CASSTSRVSPLHF. The DNA of the CDR3 is TGTGCCAGCAGCACCAGTCGGGTTTCACCCCTCCACTTT.